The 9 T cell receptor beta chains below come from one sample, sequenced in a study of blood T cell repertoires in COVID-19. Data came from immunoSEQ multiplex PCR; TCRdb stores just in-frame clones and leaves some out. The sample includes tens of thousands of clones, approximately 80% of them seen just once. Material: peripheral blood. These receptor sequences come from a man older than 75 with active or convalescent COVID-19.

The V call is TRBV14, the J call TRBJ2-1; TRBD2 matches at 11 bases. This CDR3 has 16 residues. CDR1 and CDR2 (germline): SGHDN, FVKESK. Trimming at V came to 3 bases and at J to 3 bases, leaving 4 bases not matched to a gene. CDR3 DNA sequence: TGTGCCAGCAGCCATAGCGGGAGGGCCTTCTACAATGAGCAGTTCTTC. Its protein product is CASSHSGRAFYNEQFF. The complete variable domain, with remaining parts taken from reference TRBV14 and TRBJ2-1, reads EAGVTQFPSHSVIEKGQTVTLRCDPISGHDNLYWYRRVMGKEIKFLLHFVKESKQDESGMPNNRFLAERTGGTYSTLKVQPAELEDSGVYFCASSHSGRAFYNEQFFGPGTRLTVL.

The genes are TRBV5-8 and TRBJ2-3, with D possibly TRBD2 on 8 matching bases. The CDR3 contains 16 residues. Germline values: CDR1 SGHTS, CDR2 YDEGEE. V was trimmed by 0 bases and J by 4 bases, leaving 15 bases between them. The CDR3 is CASSLGVGRGPDTQYF. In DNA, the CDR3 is TGTGCCAGCAGCTTGGGCGTCGGGAGGGGGCCAGATACGCAGTATTTT. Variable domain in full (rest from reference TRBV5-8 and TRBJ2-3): EAGVTQSPTHLIKTRGQQATLRCSPISGHTSVYWYQQALGLGLQFLLWYDEGEERNRGNFPPRFSGRQFPNYSSELNVNALELEDSALYLCASSLGVGRGPDTQYFGPGTRLTVL.

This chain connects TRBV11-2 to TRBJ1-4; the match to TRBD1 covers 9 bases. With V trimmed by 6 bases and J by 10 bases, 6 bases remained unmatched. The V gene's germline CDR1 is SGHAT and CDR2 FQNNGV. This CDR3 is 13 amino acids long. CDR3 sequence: CASRRDRVGKLFF. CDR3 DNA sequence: TGTGCCAGCAGACGGGACAGGGTCGGAAAACTGTTTTTT.

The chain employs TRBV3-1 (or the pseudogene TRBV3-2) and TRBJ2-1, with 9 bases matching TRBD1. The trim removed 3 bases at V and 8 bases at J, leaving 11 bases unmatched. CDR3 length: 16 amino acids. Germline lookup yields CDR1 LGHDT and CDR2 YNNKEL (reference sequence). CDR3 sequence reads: CASSQPGQGGADEQFF. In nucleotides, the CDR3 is TGTGCCAGCAGCCAGCCGGGACAGGGAGGGGCCGATGAGCAGTTCTTC.

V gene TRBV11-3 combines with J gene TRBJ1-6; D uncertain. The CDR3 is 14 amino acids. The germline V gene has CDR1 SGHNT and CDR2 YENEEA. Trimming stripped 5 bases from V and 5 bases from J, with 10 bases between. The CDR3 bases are TGTGCCAGCAGCATACGCCTAGATAATTCACCCCTCCACTTT. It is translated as CASSIRLDNSPLHF.

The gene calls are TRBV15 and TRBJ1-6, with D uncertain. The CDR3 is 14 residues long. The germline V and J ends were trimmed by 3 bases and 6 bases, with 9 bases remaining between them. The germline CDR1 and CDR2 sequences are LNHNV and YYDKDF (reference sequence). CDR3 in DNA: TGTGCCACCAGCAGGAGGGAAACTAATTCACCCCTCCACTTT. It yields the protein CATSRRETNSPLHF.

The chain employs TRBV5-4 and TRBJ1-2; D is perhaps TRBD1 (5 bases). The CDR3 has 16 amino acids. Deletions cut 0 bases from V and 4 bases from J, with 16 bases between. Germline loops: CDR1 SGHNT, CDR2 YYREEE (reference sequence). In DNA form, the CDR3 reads TGTGCCAGCAGCTTGGCCTCAGGAGCCGGGGGCTATGGCTACACCTTC. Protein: CASSLASGAGGYGYTF.

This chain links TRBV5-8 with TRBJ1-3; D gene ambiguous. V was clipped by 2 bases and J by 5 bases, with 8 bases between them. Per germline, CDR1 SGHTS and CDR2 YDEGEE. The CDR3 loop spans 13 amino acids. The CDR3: CASSFRGRNTIYF. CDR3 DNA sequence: TGTGCCAGCAGCTTCCGTGGCAGAAACACCATATATTTT.

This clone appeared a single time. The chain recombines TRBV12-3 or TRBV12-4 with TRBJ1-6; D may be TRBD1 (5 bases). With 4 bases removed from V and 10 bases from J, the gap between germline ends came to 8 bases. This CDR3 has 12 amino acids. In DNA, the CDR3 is TGTGCCAGCAGTTCGACAGTCTCACCCCTCCACTTT. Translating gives CASSSTVSPLHF.